This T cell receptor (beta chain) was documented in a study of shared clonotypes between healthy human individuals. Per the germline V gene, CDR1 is SGHRS and CDR2 is YFSETQ. V was pared by 2 bases and J by 5 bases, with 13 bases between. CDR3 length: 14 amino acids. There are a few counts of this clone. CD45RO-negative cells were positively selected for CCR7, leaving out terminally differentiated effector memory CD45RA+ cells. Method: immunoSEQ multiplex PCR; TCRdb's copy keeps in-frame clones and lacks some. The data hold around 1,900,000 clones, with 90% to 95% observed a single time. The source material was naive CD8+ T cells from PBMCs. The sequence was collected from a man aged 18 to 30 in good health. Some clones in this sample may be carry-over from other donors' samples. The chain recombines TRBV5-1 with TRBJ1-1, with a tentative D call TRBD1 (5 bases). The CDR3, as DNA: TGCGCCAGCAGCTTCGTAGGGACGGGAACTGAAGCTTTCTTT. This sequence encodes CASSFVGTGTEAFF.